This T cell receptor (beta chain) was identified in a study of patients and donors after allogeneic stem cell transplantation. TCRdb reprocessed the RT-PCR reads via MiXCR and lists one record per CDR3 protein. The table lists about 200,000 distinct CDR3 sequences, around two fifths of them singletons. The CDR3 has 16 amino acids. CDR1 and CDR2 from the germline V gene are SGHRS and YFSETQ. V lost 0 bases and J lost 3, with 16 bases in between. The chain recombines TRBV5-1 with TRBJ2-7; D tentatively fits TRBD1 or TRBD2 (5 bases each). Sequenced input: blood, either unsorted or a sorted T cell fraction (not recorded which). The source is a human donor who was either an allogeneic HSCT recipient or a stem cell or donor lymphocyte infusion donor (not recorded which). It is not recorded whose cells these are; they may come from a transplant donor. The CDR3 DNA reads as TGCGCCAGCAGCTTGGATCCGAGGGGAAGGGGCTACGAGCAGTACTTC. Residues: CASSLDPRGRGYEQYF. The full variable domain, with the rest looked up from reference TRBV5-1 and TRBJ2-7, is KAGVTQTPRYLIKTRGQQVTLSCSPISGHRSVSWYQQTPGQGLQFLFEYFSETQRNKGNFPGRFSGRQFSNSRSEMNVSTLELGDSALYLCASSLDPRGRGYEQYFGPGTRLTVT.